This entry lists 7 T cell receptor beta chains sequenced from one sample in a study of T cells in Graves' hyperthyroidism and ophthalmopathy. From RNA transcripts, TCR beta CDR3 regions were amplified. HTBI primers were the set used in a first-round RT-PCR of the TCR CDR3. TCRdb re-called the multiplex PCR reads with MiXCR, one entry per CDR3 protein. The table shows hundreds of thousands of distinct CDR3 sequences, with 20% occurring only once. Sequencing was done on a sample of blood. The receptors come from a man between 25 and 39 years old with Graves' ophthalmopathy.

This clonotype was observed many times. Here the CDR3 DNA reads TGTGCCAGCAGCGCGGGAGGACAGGAGCAGTTCTTC. Its protein is CASSAGGQEQFF. The V and J genes are TRBV7-3 and TRBJ2-1; TRBD2 matches 8 bases. CDR3 length equals 12 residues. The J segment lost 10 bases and the V segment lost 5 bases, leaving 4 bases of the junction unmatched. Germline lookup yields CDR1 SGHTA and CDR2 FQGTGA.

This clonotype was found many times. The V gene is TRBV28, the J gene TRBJ1-1, with a possible D match to TRBD1 (6 bases). CDR3 size: 12 residues. The V gene lost 7 bases and the J gene lost 5 bases, with 11 bases spanning the gap. Germline lookup yields CDR1 MDHEN and CDR2 SYDVKM. The CDR3 DNA reads as TGTGCCAGCAAGGACAGCGAGACTGAAGCTTTCTTT. Translation gives CASKDSETEAFF.

This clonotype was seen at least ten times. V is TRBV30 and J is TRBJ2-2; 10 bases fit TRBD2. V lost 2 bases to trimming and J lost 1 base; unmatched junction nucleotides: 4. Germline V gene data show CDR1 as GTSNPN and CDR2 as SVGIG (reference sequence). This CDR3 comprises 16 residues. The CDR3 DNA follows: TGTGCCTGGAGTCCACGGACTAGCGGGAACACCGGGGAGCTGTTTTTT. Amino acid sequence: CAWSPRTSGNTGELFF.

This clonotype was found a few times. V usage is TRBV4-2 and J usage is TRBJ1-2; weak D call: TRBD1 (5 bases). Trimming cost V 5 bases and J 1 base, with 11 bases left between them. CDR1 and CDR2 from the germline V gene are LGHNA and YNFKEQ. This CDR3 has 14 residues. CDR3 sequence (DNA): TGTGCCAGCAGCGAGCCGGGGCTTAACTATGGCTACACCTTC. Translation gives CASSEPGLNYGYTF.

The chain is built from TRBV6-1 and TRBJ1-2, with D possibly matching TRBD1 (6 bases). The CDR3 consists of 13 residues. Germline loops: CDR1 MNHNS, CDR2 SASEGT. Between the trimmed V and J ends, which lost 7 bases and 4 bases, there was a span of 13 bases. The CDR3 loop is CASKARDIYGYTF. CDR3 coding DNA: TGTGCCAGCAAAGCCAGGGACATCTATGGCTACACCTTC.

This clonotype has only a few counts. The rearrangement links TRBV4-2 to TRBJ2-7, with D hard to call. CDR1 and CDR2 from the germline V gene are LGHNA and YNFKEQ. The CDR3 spans 14 residues. V shed 0 bases and J shed 2 bases, with 8 bases lying between them. This CDR3 is CASSQEAPPYEQYF. CDR3 nucleotides: TGTGCCAGCAGCCAAGAGGCCCCCCCCTACGAGCAGTACTTC.

The rearrangement joins TRBV20-1 to TRBJ2-1, with a weak D call TRBD2 (6 bases). Germline V gene data show CDR1 as DFQATT and CDR2 as SNEGSKA (reference sequence). V was pared by 6 bases and J by 6 bases, with 18 bases between. The CDR3 consists of 14 residues. DNA of the CDR3: TGCAGTGCCCTCCCGCGGGGATCCCCCAATGAGCAGTTCTTC. Translating it yields CSALPRGSPNEQFF.